This TCR beta chain was profiled in a study of T cells in localized non-small cell lung cancer (dated by TCRdb to 2020 to 2021). The study in broad terms: T cell repertoires of 200 to 250 early-stage NSCLC patients were analyzed, with tumors being compared against uninvolved tumor-adjacent lungs. The cohort consisted of approximately 240 treatment-naive NSCLC patients whose localized lung tumors had been resected. Of the NSCLC patients, around 130 were male and some 97 were female, and the mean age was approximately 64 years. The paper's findings and limits, for the study overall: Multi-region tumor sequencing was not performed, so intratumor heterogeneity could not be excluded. Of the top 100 tumor clones, a median of 57 were detected in paired uninvolved adjacent lung; approximately 30 were also among that lung's top 100. Because the study design was exploratory, TCR variables were selected using unadjusted p-values without false-discovery rate correction. Longer overall survival was associated with higher T cell density in blood, whereas shorter survival was associated with higher clonality in adjacent lung. The highest T cell clonality was observed in uninvolved tumor-adjacent lung, where clonality exceeded that of tumor, suggesting that antigenic responses were more focused in uninvolved tumor-adjacent lung.

At diagnosis, tumor, uninvolved tumor-adjacent lung and peripheral blood were collected and then preserved as a mix of FFPE and fresh-frozen material. For TCR repertoire profiling, blood samples were analyzed as peripheral blood mononuclear cells. About this clone itself: This clone's antigen is unknown. Nothing much larger sits one base from this clone, and base qualities are not available.

The immunoSEQ Assay was used to sequence TCR beta CDR3 regions from DNA. Processing in the source paper ran as follows. T cell density was computed as TCR beta template counts normalized to usable DNA estimated by amplifying housekeeping genes. The preseqR package was used to estimate richness by extrapolating to 400,000 templates for PBMC samples and to 120,000 templates for tissue samples. Clonality was taken to be one minus Pielou's evenness. Differential abundance testing on productive amino-acid clonotypes, with a minimum total count of 5 and an alpha of 0.1, was used to identify tissue-enriched TCRs. The Jaccard Index and the Morisita Overlap Index were used to measure repertoire overlap between compartments. GLIPH grouped TCR beta CDR3s together with public tetramer-defined viral CDR3s, and a viral motif had to include at least three viral sequences and show V-gene enrichment. TCRdb carries this immuneACCESS record with in-frame sequences only. Its versions omit some clonotypes, under half of them owing to an unresolved V gene in the studies checked, with the rest unexplained. The D gene and trimming were derived from the DNA, and the V and J assignments and clone size from that table. The sample table shows around 34,000 clones, and 93% are seen once. The ten largest make up 7.9% of the sample.

The sequencing here drew on peripheral blood, taken before any cancer treatment. The receptor's source is a female donor over 55 with stage I lung adenocarcinoma.

The encoded CDR3 is CASSFLSGTDTQYF. The DNA sequence is TGTGCCAGCAGTTTCTTAAGCGGCACAGATACGCAGTATTTT. The V and J segments used are TRBV28 and TRBJ2-3; no D gene call is confident. Measured from the cysteine to the phenylalanine, the CDR3 is 14 residues long. This entry keeps only the CDR3 DNA: 42 bases, framed from base 1. Based on the germline V gene, the CDR1 and CDR2 sequences are MDHEN and SYDVKM. V is reduced by 3 bases and J by 1 base, leaving a spacing of 8 bases between them.